This T cell receptor (beta chain) was retrieved from a study of shared clonotypes between healthy human individuals. CDR3 size: 15 residues. Germline assignment: CDR1 MNHEY and CDR2 SVGAGI. V lost 3 bases, J lost 5 bases, and 16 bases lay in between. This clone appeared once. What it binds is unknown. Cells designated naive CD8 were CD45RO-negative and were positively selected for CCR7, with terminally differentiated effector memory CD45RA+ cells excluded. Points from the study as a whole: Sharing across four donors was seen in approximately 5.2% of naive CD4 clonotypes. What limited the represented genetic and exposure-history diversity was the small number of donors.

The authors' processing: ImmunoSEQ output lacked quality scores and full-length reads, limiting matched filtering. Generated by immunoSEQ multiplex PCR, the TCRdb table keeps only in-frame clones and is missing some. V and J calls and clone size are as listed in that table; D and trimming were resolved from the DNA. The sample contains around 2,000,000 clones, roughly 95% of which appear only once. The genes are TRBV6-5 and TRBJ1-1, with D hard to call. This TCR came from a man aged 18-30 years in good health. The sequenced sample consisted of naive CD8+ T cells sorted from blood. CDR3 nucleotide sequence: TGTGCCAGCAGTTATTTTTCGAGTATGGGGACTGAAGCTTTCTTT. It encodes CASSYFSSMGTEAFF.